The clone carrying this T cell receptor (beta chain) was seen ten or more times. Its antigen is not known. The record originates from a study of CD8 T cells in ankylosing spondylitis. Quantitative 5'-RACE with molecular barcodes generated TCR beta libraries. TCRdb re-called the 5' RACE reads with MiXCR, one entry per CDR3 protein. Of 330,000 or so distinct CDR3 sequences listed, roughly 8% are singletons. Study-wide results and caveats: A CD8+ phenotype characterized the disease-linked clones, which were relatively rare in peripheral blood. A motif of under 10 highly homologous TCR beta variants was seen as apparently characteristic of ankylosing spondylitis blood.

The CDR3 consists of 13 residues. Between the trimmed V and J ends, which lost 1 base and 9 bases, there was a span of 10 bases. Germline values: CDR1 LGHDT, CDR2 YNNKEL (reference sequence). The TCR originated in a male donor with ankylosing spondylitis. The chain joins TRBV3-1 to TRBJ2-1; D might be TRBD1 (5 bases). The sample comprised blood, either unsorted or a sorted T cell fraction (not recorded which). The CDR3 coding sequence is TGTGCCAGCAGCCAAGCGGGCCAGGGTGAGCAGTTCTTC. It codes for CASSQAGQGEQFF.